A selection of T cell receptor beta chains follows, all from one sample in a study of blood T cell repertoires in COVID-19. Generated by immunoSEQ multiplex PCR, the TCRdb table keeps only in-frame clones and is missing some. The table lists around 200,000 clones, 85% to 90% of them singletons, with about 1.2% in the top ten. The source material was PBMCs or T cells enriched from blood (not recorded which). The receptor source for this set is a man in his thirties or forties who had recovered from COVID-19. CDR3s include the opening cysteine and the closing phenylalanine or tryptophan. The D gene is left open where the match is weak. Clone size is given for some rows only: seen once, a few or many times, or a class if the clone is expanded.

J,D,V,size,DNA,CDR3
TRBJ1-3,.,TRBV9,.,TGTGCCAGCAGCGGGCCCCGGGGGAATGTTGGAAACACCATATATTTT,CASSGPRGNVGNTIYF
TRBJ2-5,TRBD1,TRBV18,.,TGTGCCAGCTCACCATTACAGGGGGCTTTGGAGACCCAGTACTTC,CASSPLQGALETQYF
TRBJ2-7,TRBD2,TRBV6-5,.,TGTGCCAGCAGTTTGACTAGCTCGGCCTACGAGCAGTACTTC,CASSLTSSAYEQYF
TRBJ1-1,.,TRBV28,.,TGTGCCAGCAGTGTACAGGGTATAGCTGAAGCTTTCTTT,CASSVQGIAEAFF
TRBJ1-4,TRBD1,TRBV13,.,TGTGCCAGCAGCTTAGGAGGGGGCTTAGGGGAAAAACTGTTTTTT,CASSLGGGLGEKLFF
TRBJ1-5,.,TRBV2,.,TGTGCCAGCAGTGACACGGTATGGCAGCCCCAGCATTTT,CASSDTVWQPQHF
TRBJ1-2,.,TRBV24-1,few,TGTGCCACCAGCCCAGGGTTGGGCTACACCTTC,CATSPGLGYTF
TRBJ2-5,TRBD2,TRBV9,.,TGTGCCAGCAGCGAAGGGACTAGAGGACAAGAGACCCAGTACTTC,CASSEGTRGQETQYF
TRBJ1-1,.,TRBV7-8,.,TGTGCCAGCAGCTTAGGGACAAAACAGCAGAACACTGAAGCTTTCTTT,CASSLGTKQQNTEAFF
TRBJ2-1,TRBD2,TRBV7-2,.,TGTGCCAGCAACCCGACTAGCGGGACCCCGGATGAGCAGTTCTTC,CASNPTSGTPDEQFF
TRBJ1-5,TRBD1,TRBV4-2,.,TGTGCCAGTGGACAGGGCCAAACTAGCAATCAGCCCCAGCATTTT,CASGQGQTSNQPQHF
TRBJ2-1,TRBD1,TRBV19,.,TGTGCCAGTAACCACGGGACAGGGGCTTCATACAATGAGCAGTTCTTC,CASNHGTGASYNEQFF
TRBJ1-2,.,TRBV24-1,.,TGTGCCACCAGTGATTTCGGGACAAACTATGGCTACACCTTC,CATSDFGTNYGYTF
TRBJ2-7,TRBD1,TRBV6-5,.,TGTGCCAGCAGTTACTCTAGGGGGCGCGAGGCGTACGAGCAGTACTTC,CASSYSRGREAYEQYF
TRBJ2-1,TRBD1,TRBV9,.,TGTGCCAGCAGTTTTCCCCTCGGACAGGGGAGGCACAATGAGCAGTTCTTC,CASSFPLGQGRHNEQFF
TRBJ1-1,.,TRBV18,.,TGTGCCAGCTCACTAAGCCAGAACACTGAAGCTTTCTTT,CASSLSQNTEAFF
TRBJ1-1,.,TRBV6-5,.,TGTGCCAGCAGTTATACCGAGGGACTCACTGAAGCTTTCTTT,CASSYTEGLTEAFF
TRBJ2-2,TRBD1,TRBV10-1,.,TGCGCCAGCAAAGGCCGGGACAGGGTCTTCACCGGGGAGCTGTTTTTT,CASKGRDRVFTGELFF
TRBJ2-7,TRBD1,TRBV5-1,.,TGCGCCAGCAGCTTTGGACAGGGGGCCTCCGAGCAGTACTTC,CASSFGQGASEQYF
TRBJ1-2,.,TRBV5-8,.,TGTGCCAGCAGCTTGCGGGGTTCCTATGGCTACACCTTC,CASSLRGSYGYTF
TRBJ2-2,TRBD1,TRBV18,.,TGTGCCAGCTCACCACAGGGACAGGCTTTAACCACCGGGGAGCTGTTTTTT,CASSPQGQALTTGELFF
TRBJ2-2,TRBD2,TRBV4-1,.,TGCGCCAGCAGGGGTGGGGTAGCGGGGGTATACACCGGGGAGCTGTTTTTT,CASRGGVAGVYTGELFF
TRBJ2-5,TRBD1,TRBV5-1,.,TGCGCCAGCAGCTCCACAGGGGTCCTGGAGACCCAGTACTTC,CASSSTGVLETQYF
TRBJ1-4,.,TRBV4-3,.,TGCGCCAGCAGCCAAGGCAACAGGTTGTCTGAAAAACTGTTTTTT,CASSQGNRLSEKLFF
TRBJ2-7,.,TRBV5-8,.,TGTGCCAGCAGCTTGGCCGTGGGGAGGCCACCCTACGAGCAGTACTTC,CASSLAVGRPPYEQYF
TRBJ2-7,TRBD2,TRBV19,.,TGTGCCAGTAGTATGGGTAGCGGGACCTACGAGCAGTACTTC,CASSMGSGTYEQYF
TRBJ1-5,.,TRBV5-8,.,TGTGCCAGCAGCTTGGGCGGAGTTAGCAATCAGCCCCAGCATTTT,CASSLGGVSNQPQHF
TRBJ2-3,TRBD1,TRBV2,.,TGTGCCAGCAGTATAGGGACAGACCCAGATACGCAGTATTTT,CASSIGTDPDTQYF
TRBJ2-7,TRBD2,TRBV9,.,TGTGCCAGCAGCGCCAGCGGGGGGGCAAGCGAGCAGTACTTC,CASSASGGASEQYF
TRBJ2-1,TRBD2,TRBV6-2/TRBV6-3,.,TGTGCCAGCAGTTTGACTAGCGGGAGGGCCGGGGGTTCCTACAATGAGCAGTTCTTC,CASSLTSGRAGGSYNEQFF
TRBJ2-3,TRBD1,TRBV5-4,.,TGTGCCAGCAGCTTGGTGCAGGGGGTCGGCACAGATACGCAGTATTTT,CASSLVQGVGTDTQYF
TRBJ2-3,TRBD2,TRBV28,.,TGTGCCAGCAGTTGGGGACTAGCGGGAGGGCCGTCCGCTAGCACAGATACGCAGTATTTT,CASSWGLAGGPSASTDTQYF
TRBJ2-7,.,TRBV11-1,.,TGTGCCAGCAGCTTTGCCCGGGAAAGCTCCTACGAGCAGTACTTC,CASSFARESSYEQYF
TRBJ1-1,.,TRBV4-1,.,TGCGCCAGCAGCCTACTTACCGTGAACACTGAAGCTTTCTTT,CASSLLTVNTEAFF
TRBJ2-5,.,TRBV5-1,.,TGCGCCAGCAGCTTGGCGGGGACACAAGAGACCCAGTACTTC,CASSLAGTQETQYF
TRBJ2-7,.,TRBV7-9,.,TGTGCCAGCAGCTTAGAGGGTTGGGGGGTTCTCTCCTACGAGCAGTACTTC,CASSLEGWGVLSYEQYF
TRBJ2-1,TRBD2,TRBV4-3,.,TGCGCCAGCAGCCAAGTAACAGCGGGAGAGTCCTACAATGAGCAGTTCTTC,CASSQVTAGESYNEQFF
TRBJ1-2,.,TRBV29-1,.,TGCAGCGTTGCTCGGGGTCACTATGGCTACACCTTC,CSVARGHYGYTF
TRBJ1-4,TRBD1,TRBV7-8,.,TGTGCCAGCAGCTTATTGATCCGACAGGGGCCAACTAATGAAAAACTGTTTTTT,CASSLLIRQGPTNEKLFF
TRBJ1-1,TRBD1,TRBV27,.,TGTGCCAGCAGTACATCAGGACAGGGCCTTCGGGGGGAAGCTTTCTTT,CASSTSGQGLRGEAFF
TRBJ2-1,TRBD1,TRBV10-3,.,TGTGCCATCTCGGACAGGGGAGACAATGAGCAGTTCTTC,CAISDRGDNEQFF